This passage covers 4 T cell receptor beta chains from one sample sequenced in a study of blood T cell repertoires in COVID-19 (dated by TCRdb to 2018 to 2020). Receptors were amplified or captured by the immunoSEQ multiplex PCR assay. Drawn from immuneACCESS, this table holds only the in-frame rearrangements with V and J called that TCRdb kept. Clones are partly lost; checked studies trace under half to an unresolved V gene and leave the rest unexplained. This sample is represented by some 160,000 clones; 65% to 80% of them were singletons. The ten largest clonotypes hold roughly 4.2% of the sample. Sequenced material: peripheral blood. The receptor set was obtained from a man in his sixties with acute or convalescent COVID-19.

The rearrangement joins TRBV6-5 to TRBJ2-2; 7 positions match TRBD1. Germline V gives CDR1 MNHEY, CDR2 SVGAGI. The CDR3 extends over 15 amino acids. With 10 bases clipped from V and 4 bases from J, the junction kept 12 bases outside the gene matches. Here the CDR3 DNA reads TGTGCCACCGGAATCGAAACAGGGGCCACCGGGGAGCTGTTTTTT. Amino acids: CATGIETGATGELFF.

The chain carries TRBV5-1 and TRBJ1-3; TRBD1 agrees at 7 bases. This CDR3 is 15 amino acids long. Unmatched junction bases numbered 6, after V lost 4 bases and J lost 2 bases. Germline V gene data show CDR1 as SGHRS and CDR2 as YFSETQ. This CDR3 reads CASSGQGETGNTIYF. CDR3 sequence (DNA): TGCGCCAGCAGCGGGCAGGGGGAAACTGGAAACACCATATATTTT.

The V gene is TRBV5-1, the J gene TRBJ2-7, with TRBD1 identical over 10 bases. Germline values: CDR1 SGHRS, CDR2 YFSETQ. V dropped 5 bases and J dropped 0; count of bases not matched to a gene: 5. The CDR3 contains 15 residues. The CDR3 sequence: CASSQTGGISYEQYF. The CDR3, as DNA: TGCGCCAGCAGTCAGACAGGGGGCATCTCCTACGAGCAGTACTTC.

The CDR3 DNA is TGTGCCAGCAGCGCTTCAGGAGGGACGACTGAAGCTTTCTTT. Residues: CASSASGGTTEAFF. The chain has TRBV11-2 and TRBJ1-1; D perhaps matches TRBD1 (5 bases). The length of the CDR3 is 14 residues. Germline V gene data show CDR1 as SGHAT and CDR2 as FQNNGV. Trimming removed 5 bases from V and 5 bases from J, with 15 bases in between. Full variable domain (remainder filled in from reference TRBV11-2 and TRBJ1-1): EAGVAQSPRYKIIEKRQSVAFWCNPISGHATLYWYQQILGQGPKLLIQFQNNGVVDDSQLPKDRFSAERLKGVDSTLKIQPAKLEDSAVYLCASSASGGTTEAFFGQGTRLTVV.